This T cell receptor beta chain was retrieved from a study of radiotherapy plus CTLA-4 blockade in lung cancer (dated by TCRdb to between 2018 and 2020). With regard to the full study: Objective responses occurred in 18% of enrolled patients, and around 29% achieved disease control.

Focal radiation therapy combined with CTLA-4 blockade (ipilimumab) was tested in patients with chemo-refractory metastatic non-small-cell lung cancer. With regard to this clone: Its antigen has not been determined. Per-nucleotide qualities are absent, and no much larger clonotype sits a single base away.

The method was the immunoSEQ multiplex PCR assay. TCRdb's version of the immuneACCESS table is confined to in-frame rearrangements and falls short of the full clone set. An unresolved V gene accounts for under half of the shortfall where checked; the remainder is of unknown origin. The sample includes 83,000 or so clones, with around 86% observed a single time. The ten largest clones take up 0.82% of the sample. Points the paper makes about the study in general: Increased serum interferon-beta after radiation, together with early dynamic changes in blood T cell clones, were reported to be the strongest predictors of response. TCR clones derived from tumors expanded in peripheral blood after treatment with radiotherapy and ipilimumab.

The CDR3 has 14 amino acids, counting the end cysteine and phenylalanine. Of all the DNA, just the CDR3 is kept, 42 bases in frame from base 1. CDR1 and CDR2 (MDHEN, SYDVKM) derive from the germline V gene. The germline V and J ends show losses of 6 bases and 2 bases respectively, and no gene match explains 6 bases of the junction. Specimen: peripheral blood, collected from a patient treated with radiotherapy plus ipilimumab. This clonotype was sampled from a human donor with non-small cell lung cancer who had stable disease on radiotherapy plus ipilimumab. The chain couples TRBV28 to TRBJ1-2; the junction holds 7 bases that match TRBD1. The DNA is as follows: TGTGCCAGCAGCGACAGGGCTAGGAACTATGGCTACACCTTC. Its protein product is CASSDRARNYGYTF.